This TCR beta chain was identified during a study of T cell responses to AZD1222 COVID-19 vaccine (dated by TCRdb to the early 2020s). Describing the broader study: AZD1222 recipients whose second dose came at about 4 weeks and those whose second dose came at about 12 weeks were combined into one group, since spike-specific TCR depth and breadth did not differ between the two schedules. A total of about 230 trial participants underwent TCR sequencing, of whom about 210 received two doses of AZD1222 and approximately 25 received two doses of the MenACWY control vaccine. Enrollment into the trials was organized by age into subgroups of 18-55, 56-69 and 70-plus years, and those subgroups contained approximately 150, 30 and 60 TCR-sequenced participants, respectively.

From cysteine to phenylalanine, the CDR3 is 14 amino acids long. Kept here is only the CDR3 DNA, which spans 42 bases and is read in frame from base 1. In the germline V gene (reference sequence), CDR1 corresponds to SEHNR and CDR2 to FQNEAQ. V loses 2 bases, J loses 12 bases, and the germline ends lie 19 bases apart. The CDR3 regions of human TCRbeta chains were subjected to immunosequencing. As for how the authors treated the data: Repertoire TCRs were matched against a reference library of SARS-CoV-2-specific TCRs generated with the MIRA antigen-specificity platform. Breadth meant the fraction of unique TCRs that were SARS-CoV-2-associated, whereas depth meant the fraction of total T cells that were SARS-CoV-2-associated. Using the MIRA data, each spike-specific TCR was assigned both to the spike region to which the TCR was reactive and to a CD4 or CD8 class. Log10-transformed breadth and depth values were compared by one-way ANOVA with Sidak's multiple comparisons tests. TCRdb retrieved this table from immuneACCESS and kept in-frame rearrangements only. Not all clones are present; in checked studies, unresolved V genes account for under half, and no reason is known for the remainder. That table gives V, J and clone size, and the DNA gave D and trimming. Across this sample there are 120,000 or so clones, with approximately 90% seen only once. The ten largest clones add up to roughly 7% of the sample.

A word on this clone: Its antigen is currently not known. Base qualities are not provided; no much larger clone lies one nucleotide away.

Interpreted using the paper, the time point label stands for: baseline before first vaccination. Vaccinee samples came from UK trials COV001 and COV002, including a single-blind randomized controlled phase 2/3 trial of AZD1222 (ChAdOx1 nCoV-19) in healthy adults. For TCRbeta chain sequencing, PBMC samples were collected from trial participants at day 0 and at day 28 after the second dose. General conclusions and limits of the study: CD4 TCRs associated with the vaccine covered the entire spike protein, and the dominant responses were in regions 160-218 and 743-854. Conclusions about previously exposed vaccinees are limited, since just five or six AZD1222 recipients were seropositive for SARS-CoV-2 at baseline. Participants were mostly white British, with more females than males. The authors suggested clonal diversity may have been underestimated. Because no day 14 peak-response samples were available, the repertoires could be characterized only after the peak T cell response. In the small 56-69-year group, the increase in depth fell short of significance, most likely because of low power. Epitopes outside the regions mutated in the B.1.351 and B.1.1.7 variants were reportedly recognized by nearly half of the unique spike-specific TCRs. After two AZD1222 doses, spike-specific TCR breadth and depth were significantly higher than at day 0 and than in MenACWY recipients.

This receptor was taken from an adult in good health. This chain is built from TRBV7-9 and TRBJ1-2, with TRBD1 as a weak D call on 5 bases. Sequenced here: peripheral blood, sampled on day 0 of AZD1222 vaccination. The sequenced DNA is TGTGCCAGCAGCTTACCTGGGACCCCTAGGGACCACACCTTC. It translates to CASSLPGTPRDHTF.